This entry features one TCR beta chain sequence. There are a few counts of this clonotype. Its antigen remains unidentified. There are no base qualities to consult, and no much larger clone falls within one base. These data belong to a study of regulatory T cells in long-lasting Graves disease (dated by TCRdb to the early 2020s). About the full investigation: Persistent Graves' disease meant more than 5 years of antithyroid drug treatment with TSH receptor autoantibodies that stayed positive. This study used TCR sequencing and RNA sequencing of peripheral blood to compare persistent Graves' disease patients against newly diagnosed Graves' disease patients. The study took place in China and was registered as a clinical trial. A total of approximately 35 samples were covered by TCR sequencing, comprising approximately 13 persistent and around 20 newly diagnosed Graves' disease patients. Persistent Graves' disease patients in the clinical cohort had taken antithyroid drugs for approximately 10 years on average.

The receptor library was made with multiplex PCR. For sequencing, an Illumina HiSeq 4000 was employed. TCR beta libraries were built with iRepertoire HTBI primers and Arm-PCR amplification of CDR3 regions. Gel purification was performed on PCR products prior to sequencing. As for how the authors treated the data: A total of 62 TRBV and 14 TRBJ segments were identified across samples and were used for gene usage analysis of CDR3 amino acid clonotypes. COPE and FqMerger were used to merge the filtered high-quality paired reads into contigs. BLAST was used to align contigs to the IMGT TRBV, TRBD and TRBJ reference genes, and CDR3 was defined following IMGT. Highly expanded clones were defined as clonotypes with a frequency above 0.1%. Shannon entropy served as the measure of repertoire diversity, while the Gini coefficient captured V-J evenness. A clonotype was considered public if more than one individual shared it. The public reads were quality trimmed at Q25 with fastp and then assembled into clones with MiXCR by TCRdb, keeping productive beta chains. Each CDR3 protein gets just one entry, which takes the most common genes and DNA from the rows behind it. For this entry, the V and J calls and clone size follow TCRdb and not the study's own pipeline. This sample gives 400,000 or so distinct CDR3 sequences in total; around 21% of them show up just once. The ten largest account for about a fifth of the sample.

The paper's findings and limits, for the study overall: The authors acknowledged the small sample size as a limitation that may reduce accuracy. Persistent Graves' disease patients showed lower TCR Shannon entropy and fewer highly expanded clones than newly diagnosed patients, suggesting clonal expansion. Preferential use of TRBV28, TRBJ1-2 and TRBJ2-5 was observed in persistent disease, whereas TRBV20-1 and TRBJ2-1 were favored in newly diagnosed disease. Sequencing and analysis were restricted to the TCR beta chain. Only peripheral blood was studied, because thyroid tissue, the primary lesion, was inaccessible. More public clonotypes were shared among persistent patients (roughly 2,900) than among newly diagnosed patients (approximately 930).

V is trimmed back by 10 bases and J by 7 bases, and the junction contains 7 bases that no gene match accounts for. CDR1 and CDR2 (ENHRY, SYGVKD) derive from the germline V gene. Measured from the cysteine to the phenylalanine, the CDR3 is 13 residues long. Solely the CDR3 DNA is kept, with 39 bases framed from the first base. The time point label of this sample denotes: persistent/refractory GD, antithyroid drugs over 5 years with positive TRAb. For both TCR sequencing and RNA sequencing, RNA was extracted from PBMCs using TRIzol. Graves' disease was diagnosed according to American Thyroid Association guidelines. Patients for the study were recruited at an endocrinology department in Xi'an, China. Each patient gave about 9.1 milliliters of peripheral blood, collected in an EDTA anticoagulant tube. Ficoll Paque Plus density gradient separation was used to isolate PBMCs, and no additional T cell sorting was done. An Agilent 2100 Bioanalyzer and agarose gel were used to check RNA quality, and a NanoDrop 2000 was used to measure RNA concentration.

Sequenced here: peripheral blood mononuclear cells (PBMCs), sampled when the disease was refractory, from a patient treated with antithyroid drugs. This receptor was identified in a female donor with Graves disease. The rearrangement joined TRBV10-3 to TRBJ2-2; 9 middle bases align to TRBD1. The CDR3 region has the sequence CATGQGTIGELFF. The sequenced DNA: TGTGCCACAGGACAGGGGACCATCGGGGAGCTGTTTTTT.